Each of the 6 T cell receptor beta chains below was sequenced from the same sample in a study of Graves' ophthalmopathy and Graves' hyperthyroidism. The study amplified TCR beta CDR3 regions using RNA transcripts. HTBI primers primed a first-round RT-PCR, and a second-round multiplex PCR followed. TCRdb processed the multiplex PCR reads anew with MiXCR; each CDR3 protein has one entry. The repertoire has nearly 400,000 distinct CDR3 sequences, approximately 20% of them found once; the top ten carry 1.6%. Sequenced input: peripheral blood. These receptors were taken from a woman between 18 and 29 years old with Graves' ophthalmopathy.

This clonotype showed up just once. The chain couples TRBV5-1 to TRBJ1-2, with TRBD1 identical over 7 bases. CDR1 SGHRS and CDR2 YFSETQ come from the germline V gene. The V and J ends lost 1 base and 4 bases, in that order; junction bases with no gene match: 7. CDR3 length: 15 amino acids. The CDR3 DNA reads TGCGCCAGCAGCTTGTCGGCAGGGGGAGGCTATGGCTACACCTTC. Its protein is CASSLSAGGGYGYTF.

The count of this clonotype is one. The chain recombines TRBV28 with TRBJ2-7; TRBD2 aligns across 10 bases. The CDR3 extends over 16 amino acids. J gave up 5 bases and V 1 base, and 8 bases lay outside the gene matches. Germline V gene sequence: CDR1 MDHEN, CDR2 SYDVKM. The CDR3 sequence is CASSLSAASGSNEQYF. CDR3 sequence (DNA): TGTGCCAGCAGTTTATCCGCGGCTAGCGGGAGCAACGAGCAGTACTTC.

This clonotype has at least ten counts. The chain joins TRBV4-2 to TRBJ1-2; D not resolved. Trimming cost V 3 bases and J 8 bases, with 7 bases left between them. This CDR3 contains 11 residues. From germline, CDR1 is LGHNA and CDR2 YNFKEQ. This chain's CDR3 is CASSHEEGYTF. The CDR3 nucleotides are TGTGCCAGCAGCCATGAAGAAGGCTACACCTTC.

This clonotype was recorded many times. The chain carries TRBV2 and TRBJ1-5, with a weak D call TRBD1 (6 bases). The ends were cut back, 2 bases at V and 3 bases at J, with 11 bases in the middle. The germline CDR1 and CDR2 sequences are SNHLY and FYNNEI. CDR3 length equals 15 residues. The chain's CDR3 is CASSENRAFNQPQHF. In nucleotides, the CDR3 is TGTGCCAGCAGTGAAAACAGGGCGTTCAATCAGCCCCAGCATTTT.

This clonotype has more than one count but fewer than ten. V gene TRBV5-1 combines with J gene TRBJ2-2; D ambiguous. The CDR3 loop spans 14 amino acids. Germline V lookup: CDR1 SGHRS, CDR2 YFSETQ. V was cut by 4 bases and J by 5 bases, with 12 bases left in between. This CDR3 is CASSPTTMTGELFF. The CDR3 DNA sequence: TGCGCCAGCAGCCCAACCACTATGACCGGGGAGCTGTTTTTT.

This clonotype was seen many times. The J gene is TRBJ2-5, the V gene TRBV7-9; D might be TRBD2 (6 bases). V shed 5 bases and J shed 8 bases, with 18 bases lying between them. The CDR3 consists of 14 residues. Germline V gene lookup returns CDR1 SEHNR and CDR2 FQNEAQ (reference sequence). This CDR3 reads CASSPNRDSPTQYF. The CDR3 DNA sequence: TGTGCCAGCAGCCCTAACCGGGACTCCCCTACCCAGTACTTC. Full variable domain (missing parts from reference TRBV7-9 and TRBJ2-5): DTGVSQNPRHKITKRGQNVTFRCDPISEHNRLYWYRQTLGQGPEFLTYFQNEAQLEKSRLLSDRFSAERPKGSFSTLEIQRTEQGDSAMYLCASSPNRDSPTQYFGPGTRLLVL.